The 15 T cell receptor beta chains given below trace back to one sample, sequenced in a study of blood T cell repertoires in COVID-19. Measured with immunoSEQ multiplex PCR; TCRdb has only the in-frame clones, and not every one. The table has 400,000 to 500,000 clones, 88% seen once. The sample was PBMCs or T cells enriched from blood (not recorded which). The receptors stem from a woman aged 40 to 55 who had recovered from COVID-19.

The chain employs TRBV11-3 and TRBJ2-3; 14 positions agree with TRBD2. This CDR3 is 17 amino acids long. The ends lost 4 bases at V and 5 bases at J; junction bases unmatched: 8. In germline, CDR1 is SGHNT, CDR2 YENEEA. CDR3 bases: TGTGCCAGCAGCTGGACTAGCGGGAGGTTAGGAGGAGATACGCAGTATTTT. The encoded protein is CASSWTSGRLGGDTQYF.

This sequence joins TRBV7-8 and TRBJ2-6; tentative D call: TRBD2 (5 bases). V lost 7 bases, J lost 4 bases, and 14 bases lay in between. Germline CDR1 reads SGHVS; CDR2 reads FQNEAQ. This CDR3 contains 15 residues. The CDR3 spells CASTFRAAGANVLTF. The CDR3 DNA sequence: TGTGCCAGCACCTTCCGAGCGGCGGGGGCCAACGTCCTGACTTTC.

This clone was seen only a few times. This chain's CDR3 is CASRQGDTEAFF. As DNA, the CDR3 is TGCGCCAGCAGACAGGGAGACACTGAAGCTTTCTTT. The chain employs TRBV10-2 and TRBJ1-1, with a weak D call TRBD1 (6 bases). Trimming removed 6 bases at V and 3 bases at J, with 8 bases between. This CDR3 comprises 12 residues. Germline V gene sequence: CDR1 WSHSY, CDR2 SAAADI.

The V call is TRBV14, the J call TRBJ1-1; 8 bases are shared with TRBD1. Germline CDR1 and CDR2: SGHDN and FVKESK. This CDR3 contains 12 residues. The V gene end was trimmed by 8 bases and the J gene end by 11 bases; junction bases not matched to a gene: 10. In DNA, the CDR3 is TGTGCCAGCGGGACAGGAAAGGGTGTGGCTTTCTTT. This encodes CASGTGKGVAFF.

This chain uses TRBV5-1 with TRBJ2-5, with D perhaps matching TRBD1 (5 bases). This CDR3 is built from 16 residues. CDR1 and CDR2 from the germline V gene are SGHRS and YFSETQ. V lost 0 bases and J lost 4, with 16 bases in between. The CDR3 sequence: CASSLVPGSKVETQYF. DNA for the CDR3: TGCGCCAGCAGCTTGGTTCCAGGGTCAAAAGTAGAGACCCAGTACTTC.

This chain links TRBV18 with TRBJ2-7; no clear D. The germline V gene encodes CDR1 KGHSH and CDR2 LQKENI. Trimming left V 1 base short and J 5 bases short, with 9 bases between. There are 13 residues in the CDR3. The CDR3 DNA is TGTGCCAGCTCACCACTTAATGTCCACGAGCAGTACTTC. Translation: CASSPLNVHEQYF. Based on the CDR3 plus reference TRBV18 and TRBJ2-7, the full variable domain is NAGVMQNPRHLVRRRGQEARLRCSPMKGHSHVYWYRQLPEEGLKFMVYLQKENIIDESGMPKERFSAEFPKEGPSILRIQQVVRGDSAAYFCASSPLNVHEQYFGPGTRLTVT.

This chain joins TRBV12-5 and TRBJ2-7; 7 positions agree with TRBD1. The junction had 12 bases not matched to a gene; V was cut back by 4 bases and J by 3 bases. Germline CDR1 is LGHNT and CDR2 is FRNRAP. The CDR3 length is 16 residues. The CDR3 DNA follows: TGTGCTAGTGGTTCCCACCTGGGACAGAGATTCTACGAGCAGTACTTC. It codes for CASGSHLGQRFYEQYF. Together with reference TRBV12-5 and TRBJ2-7, the CDR3 gives the full variable domain: DARVTQTPRHKVTEMGQEVTMRCQPILGHNTVFWYRQTMMQGLELLAYFRNRAPLDDSGMPKDRFSAEMPDATLATLKIQPSEPRDSAVYFCASGSHLGQRFYEQYFGPGTRLTVT.

V and J are TRBV19 and TRBJ1-4, with 7 bases identical to TRBD1. Germline V gene sequence: CDR1 LNHDA, CDR2 SQIVND (reference sequence). V dropped 6 bases and J dropped 7; count of bases not matched to a gene: 8. This CDR3 contains 14 residues. The CDR3 nucleotides are TGTGCCAGTAGACCGGGACAGCTCGGTGAAAAACTGTTTTTT. Translated: CASRPGQLGEKLFF.

The rearrangement links TRBV2 to TRBJ1-2; D remains unclear. The germline V and J ends were trimmed by 0 bases and 4 bases, with 15 bases remaining between them. The CDR3 has 16 residues. From germline, CDR1 is SNHLY and CDR2 FYNNEI. The CDR3 here is CASSEAPHSGGYGYTF. DNA of the CDR3: TGTGCCAGCAGTGAAGCGCCTCATTCCGGTGGCTATGGCTACACCTTC.

The CDR3 reads CASSWGGTTSTDTQYF. CDR3 bases: TGTGCCAGCAGCTGGGGAGGGACCACTAGCACAGATACGCAGTATTTT. This sequence joins TRBV7-2 and TRBJ2-3; 7 bases match TRBD2. This CDR3 contains 16 residues. V lost 4 bases, J lost 0 bases, and 7 bases stayed unmatched. Germline V gene sequence: CDR1 SGHTA, CDR2 FQGNSA.

On this clone: This sample also contains other DNA sequences that code for the same CDR3. The chain uses TRBV12-3 or TRBV12-4 and TRBJ1-2; tentative D call: TRBD1 (5 bases). This CDR3 has 12 residues. With 4 bases removed from V and 4 bases from J, the gap between germline ends came to 7 bases. In nucleotides, the CDR3 is TGTGCCAGCAGTTCCGACAGCTATGGCTACACCTTC. Amino acid sequence: CASSSDSYGYTF.

The chain carries TRBV11-2 and TRBJ1-6; D is possibly TRBD1 (6 bases). This CDR3 comprises 18 residues. Germline CDR1 is SGHAT and CDR2 is FQNNGV. Trimming left V 5 bases short and J 5 bases short, with 22 bases between. The CDR3 region is CASSPPARWTDDNSPLHF. CDR3 in DNA: TGTGCCAGCAGCCCCCCAGCACGATGGACAGATGATAATTCACCCCTCCACTTT.

The chain links TRBV6-1 to TRBJ1-2, with D hard to call. The V end was cut by 5 bases, the J end by 1 base, with 8 bases between. The CDR3 length is 13 residues. Germline V gene data show CDR1 as MNHNS and CDR2 as SASEGT. CDR3 DNA: TGTGCCAGCAGTTCCCCACATAACTATGGCTACACCTTC. Protein: CASSSPHNYGYTF.

The chain carries TRBV5-6 and TRBJ1-4; 7 bases line up with TRBD1. With V trimmed by 2 bases and J by 3 bases, 1 base remained unmatched. Germline CDR1 and CDR2: SGHDT and YYEEEE. CDR3 length equals 14 residues. CDR3 region: CASSFRGSNEKLFF. The CDR3 DNA reads TGTGCCAGCAGCTTCAGGGGGTCTAATGAAAAACTGTTTTTT.

This clone appeared once. The chain carries TRBV27 and TRBJ1-1; 11 bases are shared with TRBD1. V dropped 4 bases and J dropped 3; count of bases not matched to a gene: 7. Germline V gives CDR1 MNHEY, CDR2 SMNVEV (reference sequence). The CDR3 has 16 residues. CDR3 loop: CASSSMGTGGDTEAFF. CDR3 bases: TGTGCCAGCAGTTCTATGGGGACAGGGGGGGACACTGAAGCTTTCTTT.